A single sample is the source of the 13 T cell receptor beta chains below, sequenced in a study of cytomegalovirus exposure and HLA in healthy donors (TCRdb year 2017). Library construction relied on the immunoSEQ multiplex PCR assay. TCRdb's version of the immuneACCESS table is confined to in-frame rearrangements and falls short of the full clone set. An unresolved V gene accounts for under half of the shortfall where checked; the remainder is of unknown origin. This sample comprises about 340,000 clones, around 86% of them detected only once. Clones ranked in the top ten supply 0.75% to 0.85% of the sample. The sample consisted of PBMCs. All receptors come from a woman younger than 35 in good health and CMV-seronegative.

In nucleotides, the CDR3 is TGTGCCAGCAGGAGGGGGTCCGATGAGACCCAGTACTTC. This sequence encodes CASRRGSDETQYF. The chain uses TRBV27 and TRBJ2-5, with a weak D call TRBD1 (6 bases). V dropped 6 bases and J dropped 5 bases, with 13 bases sitting between them. The CDR3 spans 13 residues. Germline V CDR1 and CDR2: MNHEY, SMNVEV (reference sequence).

The chain employs TRBV5-4 and TRBJ2-7; 15 bases match TRBD2. Looked up from germline, CDR1 is SGHNT and CDR2 is YYREEE (reference sequence). The V and J ends lost 4 bases and 9 bases, in that order; junction bases with no gene match: 17. The CDR3 is made up of 18 amino acids. The CDR3 DNA sequence: TGTGCCAGCAGCCAGGGGGGACTAGCGGGAGGCCTTCAGAGGGGGCAGTACTTC. Protein sequence: CASSQGGLAGGLQRGQYF.

With regard to this clone: A read error may account for a junction end that differs from germline. V and J are TRBV7-2 and TRBJ1-5; TRBD1 might be the D (6 bases). This CDR3 is built from 14 residues. Germline V gene lookup returns CDR1 SGHTA and CDR2 FQGNSA. CDR3 in amino acids: CASSLGTADQSQHF. The CDR3 bases are TGTGCCAGCAGCTTAGGGACAGCTGATCAGTCCCAGCATTTT.

A word on this clone: No DNA is shown, since the ends of the CDR3 on it are uncertain; the CDR3 is the one TCRdb lists. This chain links TRBV6-1 with TRBJ2-1; the table's D call TRBD2 went unverified against the DNA. CDR1 MNHNS and CDR2 SASEGT come from the germline V gene. The CDR3 sequence runs 15 residues, both termini included. CDR3 protein: CASSTSTSGNNEQFF.

The rearrangement links TRBV25-1 to TRBJ2-2; 11 bases line up with TRBD1. The J segment lost 3 bases and the V segment lost 3 bases, leaving 9 bases of the junction unmatched. The CDR3 extends over 18 amino acids. From germline, CDR1 is MGHDK and CDR2 SYGVNS. The CDR3 loop is CASSDRVPGQGDTGELFF. Here the CDR3 DNA reads TGTGCCAGCAGTGACAGGGTCCCGGGACAGGGGGACACCGGGGAGCTGTTTTTT. The full variable domain, in which reference TRBV25-1 and TRBJ2-2 provide the parts outside the CDR3, is EADIYQTPRYLVIGTGKKITLECSQTMGHDKMYWYQQDPGMELHLIHYSYGVNSTEKGDLSSESTVSRIRTEHFPLTLESARPSHTSQYLCASSDRVPGQGDTGELFFGEGSRLTVL.

This chain links TRBV10-3 with TRBJ2-3; D is ambiguous. The V gene's germline CDR1 is ENHRY and CDR2 SYGVKD. V was pared by 7 bases and J by 6 bases, with 11 bases between. The CDR3 is made up of 12 amino acids. This CDR3 is CAITGSGDTQYF. The DNA for the CDR3 is TGTGCCATCACGGGTAGTGGGGATACGCAGTATTTT.

J is TRBJ2-1 and V is TRBV5-1; TRBD2 matches 10 bases. This CDR3 has 15 residues. Trimming at V came to 3 bases and at J to 8 bases, leaving 8 bases not matched to a gene. CDR1 SGHRS and CDR2 YFSETQ come from the germline V gene. This CDR3 reads CASSSRTSGYDEQFF. In DNA form, the CDR3 reads TGCGCCAGCAGCTCCCGGACTAGCGGTTACGATGAGCAGTTCTTC.

This sequence joins TRBV28 and TRBJ1-2; 10 bases line up with TRBD1. CDR3 length: 19 amino acids. Per the germline V gene, CDR1 is MDHEN and CDR2 is SYDVKM. V trimming: 4 bases; J trimming: 1 base; junction bases outside the gene matches: 15. This CDR3 reads CASSSRPGTGEPINYGYTF. The CDR3, as DNA: TGTGCCAGCAGTTCGCGGCCCGGGACAGGGGAACCAATTAACTATGGCTACACCTTC.

V and J are TRBV5-4 and TRBJ2-2, with a tentative D call TRBD2 (5 bases). V dropped 4 bases and J dropped 0 bases, with 13 bases sitting between them. The CDR3 spans 16 residues. Germline lookup yields CDR1 SGHNT and CDR2 YYREEE (reference sequence). The CDR3 coding sequence is TGTGCCAGCAGCCCCCCGGAGGTGGCGAACACCGGGGAGCTGTTTTTT. This codes for CASSPPEVANTGELFF.

Concerning this clone: Other nucleotide sequences from this sample produce the same CDR3. This rearrangement joins TRBV28 to TRBJ2-7, with TRBD2 as a possible D gene (6 bases). This CDR3 is 15 amino acids long. Germline assignment: CDR1 MDHEN and CDR2 SYDVKM. V was trimmed by 2 bases and J by 0 bases, leaving 11 bases between them. CDR3 bases: TGTGCCAGCAGTTTAGGGGGGAGGAGCTCCTACGAGCAGTACTTC. Amino acids: CASSLGGRSSYEQYF.

This chain connects TRBV5-1 to TRBJ2-7; no definite D call. Trimming took 0 bases from V and 7 from J, leaving 14 bases between them. Germline-derived CDR1 and CDR2 are SGHRS and YFSETQ. This CDR3 is 14 amino acids long. The CDR3 DNA is TGCGCCAGCAGCTTGGGTTACCCCACGGGTGAGCAGTACTTC. Its translation: CASSLGYPTGEQYF.

The rearrangement joins TRBV27 to TRBJ2-1; 13 nucleotides match TRBD2. J gave up 9 bases and V 2 bases, and 7 bases lay outside the gene matches. This CDR3 spans 16 amino acids. Per germline, CDR1 MNHEY and CDR2 SMNVEV (reference sequence). In nucleotides, the CDR3 is TGTGCCAGCAGTTTAACACTAGCGGGAGGGTTTGGTGAGCAGTTCTTC. Amino acids: CASSLTLAGGFGEQFF.

This chain uses TRBV28 with TRBJ2-5, with D uncertain. The CDR3 is 14 amino acids. With 1 base removed from V and 2 bases from J, the gap between germline ends came to 8 bases. The V gene's germline CDR1 is MDHEN and CDR2 SYDVKM. The CDR3 region is CASSLSGYQETQYF. The CDR3, as DNA: TGTGCCAGCAGTTTATCAGGCTATCAAGAGACCCAGTACTTC.